The 3 T cell receptor beta chains in this list originate from one sample, sequenced in a study of shared T cell receptors in the human thymus. Using immunoSEQ multiplex PCR, the repertoire was profiled, and TCRdb retains in-frame clones only, with some absent. The profile shows just under 550,000 clones, 75% to 80% of them singletons. This sample was shared with a second study, whose subject was human thymus T cells.

Material for sequencing was thymocytes. The receptors derive from a boy in the first two years of life with a congenital heart defect.

CDR3 DNA: TGTGCCAGCAGTTACGTAGCGGGAGGGGACAATGAGCAGTTCTTC. Protein: CASSYVAGGDNEQFF. The genes are TRBV28 and TRBJ2-1; 11 nucleotides line up with TRBD2. Germline V gene sequence: CDR1 MDHEN, CDR2 SYDVKM. This CDR3 is built from 15 residues. The ends lost 4 bases at V and 5 bases at J; junction bases unmatched: 4.

V usage is TRBV28 and J usage is TRBJ2-7; 7 bases fit TRBD1. V lost 3 bases to trimming and J lost 4 bases; unmatched junction nucleotides: 6. This CDR3 region has 14 residues. Germline V lookup: CDR1 MDHEN, CDR2 SYDVKM. The CDR3 coding sequence is TGTGCCAGCAGTTTCGTCCAGGGGGAATACGAGCAGTACTTC. This translates into CASSFVQGEYEQYF. Using reference TRBV28 and TRBJ2-7 for the parts outside the CDR3, the full variable domain is DVKVTQSSRYLVKRTGEKVFLECVQDMDHENMFWYRQDPGLGLRLIYFSYDVKMKEKGDIPEGYSVSREKKERFSLILESASTNQTSMYLCASSFVQGEYEQYFGPGTRLTVT.

In its sample, this clone was seen a few times. The germline gene is not matched at one end of the junction; a read error may be the cause. The rearrangement uses TRBV6-6 and TRBJ1-2; TRBD1 matches at 7 bases. Germline V CDR1 and CDR2: MNHNY, SVGAGI (reference sequence). The CDR3 runs to 15 residues. In nucleotides, the CDR3 is TGTGCCAGCAGTGACTCGGGACAGCTCGTCGCCTGGTACACCTTC. This translates into CASSDSGQLVAWYTF.